This is a list of T cell receptor beta chains from one sample in a study of beta chain features in type 1 diabetes. Clones were sequenced by immunoSEQ multiplex PCR, and TCRdb holds only the in-frame ones, with some missing. Of 350,000 or so clones in the sample, roughly 21% were seen once. Source material: naive CD4+ T cells from blood. The receptors derive from a woman between 18 and 30 years old in good health. Each CDR3 is given with its conserved first and last residue. Clone size is shown for a subset of rows, as once, few, many or a class of expanded clone.

v_gene	j_gene	abundance	CDR3aa
TRBV30	TRBJ2-1	-	CAWISAPLSSYNEQFF
TRBV4-3	TRBJ2-3	-	CASSVASGVTDTQYF
TRBV9	TRBJ1-1	-	CASSIGVNTEAFF
TRBV18	TRBJ1-5	few	CASSQYESNQPQHF
TRBV5-4	TRBJ2-1	few	CASSDYYNEQFF
TRBV11-1	TRBJ2-1	few	CASSRDVASGYNEQFF
TRBV7-2	TRBJ2-3	few	CASSLELAGGDTQYF
TRBV27	TRBJ2-3	few	CASGLWGGTDTQYF
TRBV4-3	TRBJ1-5	few	CASSQDRTGENQPQHF
TRBV29-1	TRBJ2-5	-	CSVKLWRARGEETQYF
TRBV21-1	TRBJ2-5	-	CASSLAGETQYF
TRBV7-7	TRBJ2-2	-	CASSLAQGTGELFF
TRBV5-1	TRBJ2-7	-	CASSLDAGSPYEQYF
TRBV5-1	TRBJ1-4	-	CASSSGQIDEKLFF
TRBV5-4	TRBJ2-3	few	CASSSRGTDTQYF
TRBV7-9	TRBJ1-1	-	CASSLGSGEAFF
TRBV30	TRBJ2-7	few	CAWSVQVTYEQYF
TRBV7-9	TRBJ2-5	-	CASSLLEYPGETQYF
TRBV4-1	TRBJ2-5	few	CASSQARTQETQYF
TRBV5-1	TRBJ2-1	-	CASSLSGTALQNEQFF
TRBV19	TRBJ2-1	-	CASSPGLAGSSYNEQFF
TRBV27	TRBJ1-1	-	CASRTQGAAETEAFF
TRBV7-9	TRBJ2-7	-	CASSPGGSYEQYF
TRBV7-9	TRBJ2-7	-	CASSLGTSRSYEQYF
TRBV6-5	TRBJ1-1	few	CASSYTTGGHTEAFF
TRBV6-5	TRBJ1-2	-	CASTPGGTLDGYTF
TRBV14	TRBJ1-2	few	CASSQGGIGYTF
TRBV10-3	TRBJ2-7	-	CAISQGRQGEQYF
TRBV5-1	TRBJ2-1	-	CASSLEGTGYNEQFF
TRBV5-1	TRBJ1-2	few	CASSLAQGGYTF
TRBV18	TRBJ2-7	-	CASSPGTFYEQYF
TRBV29-1	TRBJ1-1	-	CSVDGTVNTEAFF
TRBV10-1	TRBJ2-3	few	CASSETSGRAGTQYF
TRBV4-1	TRBJ1-4	-	CASSQGGRRLPEKLFF
TRBV15	TRBJ1-1	-	CATSRARTEAFF
TRBV5-6	TRBJ2-6	few	CASSSQSGANVLTF
TRBV4-2	TRBJ2-1	few	CASSQAVGTSGPNEQFF
TRBV18	TRBJ2-7	few	CASSAPGTGRYEQYF
TRBV18	TRBJ1-5	-	CASSRGNGNQPQHF
TRBV4-2	TRBJ2-3	-	CASSQLAGDTQYF
TRBV7-7	TRBJ2-4	-	CASSVSRRVQAKNIQYF
TRBV5-1	TRBJ2-2	few	CASSLMDRATGELFF
TRBV9	TRBJ2-7	few	CASSPTSVPSYEQYF
TRBV7-6	TRBJ2-3	-	CASSSPAVPETSGGSDTQYF
TRBV2	TRBJ2-1	-	CAGTPTGDNEQFF
TRBV18	TRBJ2-5	few	CASSPTTGLRGTQYF
TRBV5-4	TRBJ1-2	-	CASRSTGGGYGYTF
TRBV29-1	TRBJ2-3	-	CSVGSQAGGRVDTQYF
TRBV5-1	TRBJ1-2	-	CASSLQGALYGYTF
TRBV7-9	TRBJ1-2	-	CASSSGREIANYGYTF